This entry lists 3 T cell receptor beta chains sequenced from one sample in a study of blood T cells in healthy people across ages. Sample-barcoded 5' priming and a J-beta primer mix drove a second PCR of 7 to 11 cycles. TCRdb passed the 5' RACE reads through MiXCR, listing each CDR3 protein once. The data show about 1.4 million distinct CDR3 sequences, approximately 63% seen once. Sequences were obtained from blood. These receptors came from a young man in good health.

Notes on this clonotype: At one boundary the junction diverges from the germline segment, which might be a read error. The chain is built from TRBV2 and TRBJ2-3; 10 bases match TRBD1. Germline values: CDR1 SNHLY, CDR2 FYNNEI. This CDR3 has 17 amino acids. Here the CDR3 DNA reads TGTACCAGCCTAAAAGGTCCGGGACAGGGGTACACAGATACGCAGTATTTT. Residues: CTSLKGPGQGYTDTQYF.

The rearrangement joins TRBV11-2 to TRBJ2-6; tentative D call: TRBD2 (6 bases). With 2 bases removed from V and 0 bases from J, the gap between germline ends came to 8 bases. Germline V gives CDR1 SGHAT, CDR2 FQNNGV. This CDR3 is built from 16 residues. This CDR3 is CASSLRDSSGANVLTF. The CDR3 DNA follows: TGTGCCAGCAGCTTACGGGACTCCTCTGGGGCCAACGTCCTGACTTTC.

The CDR3 bases are TGTGCCAGCAGTGAATTGGGGGCGGTCAATGGCTACACCTTC. Its protein is CASSELGAVNGYTF. This sequence joins TRBV25-1 and TRBJ1-2; D may be TRBD1 (6 bases). Trimming pared 1 base from V and 6 bases from J, leaving 12 bases between. The CDR3 is made up of 14 amino acids. Germline V gene data show CDR1 as MGHDK and CDR2 as SYGVNS.